The 26 T cell receptor beta chains presented below share a single source sample, sequenced in a study of cytomegalovirus exposure and HLA in healthy donors. Both 60 Vbeta primers and 13 Jbeta primers went into the PCR. This table comes from immunoSEQ multiplex PCR, and its TCRdb copy is limited to in-frame clones, with some not included. The repertoire holds about 200,000 clones, with 82% as singletons. Sequencing input: PBMCs. These receptors all come from a woman under 30 in good health and CMV-seronegative.

The sample holds one count of this clone. The chain carries TRBV6-1 and TRBJ2-1, with 7 bases matching TRBD2. This CDR3 has 15 amino acids. Losses at the gene ends were 6 bases for V and 6 bases for J; bases not matched to a gene: 11. Germline V gene sequence: CDR1 MNHNS, CDR2 SASEGT. DNA of the CDR3: TGTGCCAGCAGCCCTAGCGGAGACGGGGCCAATGAGCAGTTCTTC. This translates into CASSPSGDGANEQFF.

This clone was seen just once. This chain uses TRBV9 with TRBJ2-3, with 9 bases aligning to TRBD2. V dropped 0 bases and J dropped 5; count of bases not matched to a gene: 13. Looked up from germline, CDR1 is SGDLS and CDR2 is YYNGEE. The CDR3 loop spans 18 amino acids. The CDR3 DNA sequence: TGTGCCAGCAGCGTAGGGGTGCGCGGGAGGGCCGAGGTAGATACGCAGTATTTT. It yields the protein CASSVGVRGRAEVDTQYF.

V usage is TRBV29-1 and J usage is TRBJ2-2; tentative D call: TRBD1 (6 bases). The CDR3 loop spans 14 amino acids. Trimming took off 6 bases at V and 4 bases at J, with 15 bases between the two ends. The germline gives CDR1 SQVTM, CDR2 ANQGSEA. As DNA, the CDR3 is TGCAGCGTCGCCTCGGGACAAGCCACCGGGGAGCTGTTTTTT. Its protein product is CSVASGQATGELFF.

The genes are TRBV6-1 and TRBJ1-4; D might be TRBD1 (6 bases). This CDR3 comprises 14 residues. Germline values: CDR1 MNHNS, CDR2 SASEGT. Trimming left V 3 bases short and J 1 base short, with 6 bases between. The CDR3, as DNA: TGTGCCAGCAGTGACAGGGGAACTAATGAAAAACTGTTTTTT. Its translation: CASSDRGTNEKLFF.

The J gene is TRBJ2-3, the V gene TRBV5-1, with 12 positions matching TRBD2. V trimming: 0 bases; J trimming: 5 bases; junction bases outside the gene matches: 4. Germline assignment: CDR1 SGHRS and CDR2 YFSETQ. The CDR3 sequence is 16 residues long. The CDR3 reads CASSLGLAGAVDTQYF. The DNA for the CDR3 is TGCGCCAGCAGCTTGGGACTAGCGGGAGCGGTAGATACGCAGTATTTT.

As DNA, the CDR3 is TGCGCCAGCAGCTTCGGACAGGAAACAAATGGCTACACCTTC. It yields the protein CASSFGQETNGYTF. V usage is TRBV5-1 and J usage is TRBJ1-2, with 7 nucleotides matching TRBD1. The CDR3 extends over 14 amino acids. V lost 2 bases and J lost 6; bases outside the gene matches: 7. Germline loops: CDR1 SGHRS, CDR2 YFSETQ.

V gene TRBV29-1 combines with J gene TRBJ2-2, with no clear D. CDR1 SQVTM and CDR2 ANQGSEA come from the germline V gene. The CDR3 has 12 amino acids. Trimming pared 5 bases from V and 1 base from J, leaving 5 bases between. For the CDR3, the DNA is TGCAGCGTTCGTTGGAACACCGGGGAGCTGTTTTTT. Protein product: CSVRWNTGELFF.

This chain links TRBV28 with TRBJ1-5, with D maybe TRBD1 (6 bases). Germline V gene data show CDR1 as MDHEN and CDR2 as SYDVKM. CDR3 length equals 15 residues. The V end was cut by 7 bases, the J end by 4 bases, with 17 bases between. The CDR3 DNA sequence: TGTGCCAGCATTACCCCAGGGGATTCAAATCAGCCCCAGCATTTT. The encoded protein is CASITPGDSNQPQHF.

In regard to this clone: At one boundary the junction diverges from the germline segment, which might be a read error. The chain joins TRBV7-9 to TRBJ2-7; the match to TRBD2 covers 14 bases. The CDR3 is 16 residues long. Germline loops: CDR1 SEHNR, CDR2 FQNEAQ (reference sequence). CDR3 DNA: TGTTCCAGCAGCCCCGGACTAGCGGGGGGCAACTACGAGCAGTACTTC. Translation: CSSSPGLAGGNYEQYF.

The V call is TRBV19, the J call TRBJ2-1; D gene unclear. CDR1 is LNHDA, CDR2 SQIVND, per germline (reference sequence). This CDR3 is 14 amino acids long. V shed 4 bases and J shed 4 bases, with 11 bases lying between them. The CDR3 region is CASSSQELYNEQFF. The DNA for the CDR3 is TGTGCCAGTAGTAGTCAGGAATTATACAATGAGCAGTTCTTC.

V usage is TRBV6-5 and J usage is TRBJ2-7; D is possibly TRBD2 (5 bases). CDR1 and CDR2 from the germline V gene are MNHEY and SVGAGI. Trimming pared 6 bases from V and 4 bases from J, leaving 19 bases between. The CDR3 has 15 residues. CDR3: CASRSRASFVYEQYF. The CDR3 nucleotides are TGTGCCAGCAGGTCCCGCGCTAGCTTCGTTTACGAGCAGTACTTC.

This clone was observed a handful of times. This sequence joins TRBV28 and TRBJ1-5; 8 bases fit TRBD1. CDR1 and CDR2 (germline): MDHEN, SYDVKM. This CDR3 region has 14 residues. Germline trimming cut 6 bases from V and 4 bases from J; bases unmatched to any gene: 5. The CDR3 here is CASSLGQGNQPQHF. The CDR3 nucleotides are TGTGCCAGCAGCCTCGGACAGGGAAATCAGCCCCAGCATTTT. The whole variable domain, remainder taken from reference TRBV28 and TRBJ1-5, is DVKVTQSSRYLVKRTGEKVFLECVQDMDHENMFWYRQDPGLGLRLIYFSYDVKMKEKGDIPEGYSVSREKKERFSLILESASTNQTSMYLCASSLGQGNQPQHFGDGTRLSIL.

This clone was detected once. The CDR3 sequence is CASSKGYGSGSRPQHF. CDR3 DNA sequence: TGTGCCAGTAGTAAGGGTTATGGGAGCGGATCGAGGCCCCAGCATTTT. This rearrangement joins TRBV19 to TRBJ1-5; D not resolved. Germline assignment: CDR1 LNHDA and CDR2 SQIVND (reference sequence). This CDR3 region has 16 residues. The V gene lost 4 bases and the J gene lost 9 bases, with 22 bases spanning the gap. Drawing the rest from reference TRBV19 and TRBJ1-5, the complete variable domain is DGGITQSPKYLFRKEGQNVTLSCEQNLNHDAMYWYRQDPGQGLRLIYYSQIVNDFQKGDIAEGYSVSREKKESFPLTVTSAQKNPTAFYLCASSKGYGSGSRPQHFGDGTRLSIL.

In this sample, this clone turned up a few times. The J gene is TRBJ2-2, the V gene TRBV2; D possibly corresponds to TRBD2 (6 bases). Between the trimmed V and J ends, which lost 1 base and 7 bases, there was a span of 16 bases. The CDR3 spans 16 residues. Germline V gene lookup returns CDR1 SNHLY and CDR2 FYNNEI. The CDR3 reads CASSEGWGERDGELFF. DNA for the CDR3: TGTGCCAGCAGTGAAGGATGGGGGGAGCGTGACGGGGAGCTGTTTTTT.

The V gene is TRBV5-1, the J gene TRBJ2-7; D is ambiguous. CDR3 size: 14 residues. CDR1 SGHRS and CDR2 YFSETQ come from the germline V gene. V was pared by 1 base and J by 0 bases, with 8 bases between. This CDR3 reads CASSLYLSSYEQYF. CDR3 in DNA: TGCGCCAGCAGCTTGTATCTTAGCTCCTACGAGCAGTACTTC.

Points on this clone: One end of the junction fails to match germline, which may point to a read error. The chain couples TRBV11-3 to TRBJ2-4; D is perhaps TRBD1 (6 bases). This CDR3 comprises 15 residues. Looked up from germline, CDR1 is SGHNT and CDR2 is YENEEA. The CDR3: CASSRKGVAKNIQCF. For the CDR3, the DNA is TGTGCCAGCAGTCGTAAGGGGGTCGCCAAAAACATTCAGTGCTTC.

The chain is built from TRBV9 and TRBJ2-1; TRBD2 aligns across 10 bases. CDR3 length: 15 amino acids. Germline V gene data show CDR1 as SGDLS and CDR2 as YYNGEE. J gave up 8 bases and V 0 bases, and 5 bases lay outside the gene matches. This CDR3 reads CASSVASGSWDEQFF. CDR3 bases: TGTGCCAGCAGCGTAGCTAGCGGGAGTTGGGATGAGCAGTTCTTC.

The chain has TRBV27 and TRBJ2-7; 10 bases agree with TRBD2. Germline CDR1 reads MNHEY; CDR2 reads SMNVEV (reference sequence). Unmatched junction bases numbered 12, after V lost 2 bases and J lost 5 bases. This CDR3 comprises 17 residues. In nucleotides, the CDR3 is TGTGCCAGCAGTTTAGAAGGGACTAGCGCGTCGCTAAACGAGCAGTACTTC. Its protein product is CASSLEGTSASLNEQYF.

V and J are TRBV28 and TRBJ2-7; perhaps TRBD2 as D (5 bases). The CDR3 contains 16 residues. V gave up 2 bases and J gave up 6 bases, with 20 bases separating them. The V gene's germline CDR1 is MDHEN and CDR2 SYDVKM. CDR3: CASSLQQRPTGSEQYF. Here the CDR3 DNA reads TGTGCCAGCAGTTTACAGCAACGGCCTACGGGATCCGAGCAGTACTTC. The full variable domain, with the rest looked up from reference TRBV28 and TRBJ2-7, is DVKVTQSSRYLVKRTGEKVFLECVQDMDHENMFWYRQDPGLGLRLIYFSYDVKMKEKGDIPEGYSVSREKKERFSLILESASTNQTSMYLCASSLQQRPTGSEQYFGPGTRLTVT.

The chain employs TRBV6-5 and TRBJ2-7; 8 bases align to TRBD1. CDR1 and CDR2 from the germline V gene are MNHEY and SVGAGI. This CDR3 has 14 amino acids. Trimming cost V 0 bases and J 3 bases; bases outside gene matches: 1. The CDR3: CASSYSGQGYEQYF. CDR3 DNA sequence: TGTGCCAGCAGTTACTCAGGACAGGGCTACGAGCAGTACTTC.

The rearrangement joins TRBV11-3 to TRBJ2-1; 10 bases map to TRBD2. The CDR3 consists of 15 residues. V trimming: 4 bases; J trimming: 6 bases; junction bases outside the gene matches: 6. Germline loops: CDR1 SGHNT, CDR2 YENEEA. The CDR3 nucleotides read TGTGCCAGCAGCTCCCTAGCGGGAGTTTCCAATGAGCAGTTCTTC. This sequence encodes CASSSLAGVSNEQFF.

This clone was detected only once. This chain connects TRBV4-3 to TRBJ2-7; perhaps TRBD2 as D (6 bases). The CDR3 consists of 16 residues. Germline values: CDR1 LGHNA, CDR2 YSLEER. Trimming removed 0 bases at V and 6 bases at J, with 18 bases between. This chain's CDR3 is CASSQDGGLSGGEQYF. CDR3 nucleotides: TGCGCCAGCAGCCAAGACGGAGGGCTATCTGGGGGCGAGCAGTACTTC.

The table lists this clone with a few counts. The chain uses TRBV13 and TRBJ1-1; 9 nucleotides match TRBD1. V was clipped by 4 bases and J by 0 bases; unmatched bases: 6. Per the germline V gene, CDR1 is PRHDT and CDR2 is FYEKMQ (reference sequence). The CDR3 sequence is 16 residues long. The CDR3: CASSSDRGVMNTEAFF. DNA of the CDR3: TGTGCCAGCAGCTCGGACAGGGGCGTCATGAACACTGAAGCTTTCTTT.

The rearrangement uses TRBV25-1 and TRBJ2-1, with 8 bases aligning to TRBD2. From germline, CDR1 is MGHDK and CDR2 SYGVNS. This CDR3 has 15 amino acids. Losses at the gene ends were 8 bases for V and 8 bases for J; bases not matched to a gene: 14. The CDR3 region is CASQIWRGRYYEQFF. The CDR3 bases are TGTGCCAGCCAAATCTGGCGCGGGAGGTATTATGAGCAGTTCTTC.

This clone was seen more than once but under ten times. This rearrangement joins TRBV7-9 to TRBJ1-1; maybe TRBD1 (6 bases). The CDR3 totals 17 residues. The germline CDR1 and CDR2 sequences are SEHNR and FQNEAQ (reference sequence). With 6 bases removed from V and 4 bases from J, the gap between germline ends came to 24 bases. The CDR3 sequence: CASRPKWGLRGGTEAFF. The CDR3 DNA is TGTGCCAGCAGGCCTAAATGGGGGCTGAGGGGGGGCACTGAAGCTTTCTTT.

The chain uses TRBV6-1 and TRBJ2-7; TRBD2 agrees at 12 bases. The length of the CDR3 is 15 residues. J gave up 2 bases and V 4 bases, and 3 bases lay outside the gene matches. Per germline, CDR1 MNHNS and CDR2 SASEGT. CDR3 residues: CASSGLAGATYEQYF. CDR3 coding DNA: TGTGCCAGCAGTGGACTAGCGGGAGCAACCTACGAGCAGTACTTC.